The following is a TCR beta chain sequence with its context. Antigen unknown. CDR3 length: 15 amino acids. In germline, CDR1 is SGHRS, CDR2 YFSETQ. V was pared by 0 bases and J by 0 bases, with 9 bases between. The sample is drawn from a study of cytomegalovirus exposure and HLA in healthy donors. Study findings and constraints: In a later analysis, TCR association rates varied by HLA locus: DRB1 most, HLA-C fewest.

This PCR relied on a set of 60 Vbeta primers and 13 Jbeta primers. Sequencing used immunoSEQ multiplex PCR; TCRdb keeps in-frame clones, though not all of them. The sample has around 120,000 clones, about 78% seen once; the top ten hold about 7.9%. Sequencing used PBMCs. V and J are TRBV5-1 and TRBJ1-2; no firm D call. The receptor's source is a woman aged 40 to 50 in good health and CMV-seropositive. CDR3 sequence: CASSLDSQANYGYTF. CDR3 DNA: TGCGCCAGCAGCTTGGACTCCCAGGCTAACTATGGCTACACCTTC.